This T cell receptor beta chain was observed in a study of T cell responses to AZD1222 COVID-19 vaccine. Study results and limitations: Mapped onto spike, vaccine-associated CD4 TCRs spanned it and were dominant at 160-218 and 743-854. Donors in the cohort were predominantly white British and more often female, and clonal diversity was possibly underestimated. Once two AZD1222 doses were given, Spike-specific TCR breadth and depth went up. Sampled repertoires all dated from after the peak T cell response.

With respect to this clone: What it recognizes is unknown.

This table comes from immunoSEQ multiplex PCR, and its TCRdb copy is limited to in-frame clones, with some not included. This sample yields 120,000 or so clones, of which approximately 90% are seen a single time; 11% belongs to the top ten. This CDR3 has 17 amino acids. CDR1 and CDR2 (germline): SGHRS, YFSETQ. Unmatched junction bases numbered 9, after V lost 0 bases and J lost 3 bases. This chain links TRBV5-1 with TRBJ2-1; 7 positions agree with TRBD2. This TCR was recovered from an adult in good health. Material: peripheral blood, obtained on day 0 of MenACWY control vaccination. The CDR3 coding sequence is TGCGCCAGCAGCTTGGCCCTTACTAGCGAGGGCTACAATGAGCAGTTCTTC. This sequence encodes CASSLALTSEGYNEQFF. Complete variable domain (other parts from reference TRBV5-1 and TRBJ2-1): KAGVTQTPRYLIKTRGQQVTLSCSPISGHRSVSWYQQTPGQGLQFLFEYFSETQRNKGNFPGRFSGRQFSNSRSEMNVSTLELGDSALYLCASSLALTSEGYNEQFFGPGTRLTVL.